This TCR beta chain was observed in a study of T cell responses to AZD1222 COVID-19 vaccine. The CDR3 is 15 residues long. Germline V gene sequence: CDR1 MNHNS, CDR2 SASEGT. Trimming took 3 bases from V and 3 from J, leaving 12 bases between them. The assay was immunoSEQ multiplex PCR, and TCRdb's table has in-frame clones only and misses some. Altogether some 150,000 clones are present, roughly 89% being singletons, with the ten largest covering roughly 1.5%. The specimen was peripheral blood, collected 28 days after the second AZD1222 dose. The chain employs TRBV6-1 and TRBJ1-5; possibly TRBD1 for D (5 bases). This receptor was taken from an adult who received the AZD1222 COVID-19 vaccine. The CDR3 nucleotides read TGTGCCAGCAGTGACGGCGACAGCCACAATCAGCCCCAGCATTTT. Translated, it gives CASSDGDSHNQPQHF.